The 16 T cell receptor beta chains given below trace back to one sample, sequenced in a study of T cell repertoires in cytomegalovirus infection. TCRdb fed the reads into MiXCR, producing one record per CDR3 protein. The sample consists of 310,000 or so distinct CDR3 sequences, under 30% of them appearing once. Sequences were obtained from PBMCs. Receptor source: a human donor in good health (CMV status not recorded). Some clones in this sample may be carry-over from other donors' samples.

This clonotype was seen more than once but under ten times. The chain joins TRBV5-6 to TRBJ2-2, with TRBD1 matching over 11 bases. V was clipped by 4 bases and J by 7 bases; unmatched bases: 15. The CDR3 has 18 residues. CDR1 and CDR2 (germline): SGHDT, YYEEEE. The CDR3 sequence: CASSPERGQGAYIGELFF. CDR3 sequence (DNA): TGTGCCAGCAGCCCGGAACGAGGACAGGGGGCGTACATCGGGGAGCTGTTTTTT.

CDR3 in DNA: TGTGCCAGCAGCTTAAGGCAGGGAGGGTTTGGAAACACCATATATTTT. Protein sequence: CASSLRQGGFGNTIYF. The chain links TRBV7-2 to TRBJ1-3; a weak D match, TRBD1 (5 bases). Trimming cost V 2 bases and J 3 bases, with 14 bases left between them. Germline assignment: CDR1 SGHTA and CDR2 FQGNSA. The CDR3 is 16 residues long.

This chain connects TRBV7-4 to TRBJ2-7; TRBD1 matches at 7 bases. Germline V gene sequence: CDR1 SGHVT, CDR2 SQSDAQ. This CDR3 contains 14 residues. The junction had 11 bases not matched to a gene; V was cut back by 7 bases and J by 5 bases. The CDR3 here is CASTREQGMNEQYF. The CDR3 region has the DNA TGTGCCAGCACCCGAGAACAGGGGATGAACGAGCAGTACTTC.

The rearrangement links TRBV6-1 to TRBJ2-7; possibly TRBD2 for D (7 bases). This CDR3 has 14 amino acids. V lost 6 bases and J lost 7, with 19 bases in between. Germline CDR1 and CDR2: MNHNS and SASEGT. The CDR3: CASRRGGGPGEQYF. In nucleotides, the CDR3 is TGTGCCAGCAGACGGGGCGGGGGCCCTGGGGAGCAGTACTTC.

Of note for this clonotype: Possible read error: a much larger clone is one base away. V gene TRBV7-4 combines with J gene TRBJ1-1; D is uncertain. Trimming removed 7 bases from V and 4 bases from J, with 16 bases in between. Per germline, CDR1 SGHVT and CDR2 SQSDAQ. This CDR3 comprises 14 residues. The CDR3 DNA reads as TGTGCCAGCATCGGCGGGCGCCCGAGCACTGAAGCTTTCTTT. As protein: CASIGGRPSTEAFF.

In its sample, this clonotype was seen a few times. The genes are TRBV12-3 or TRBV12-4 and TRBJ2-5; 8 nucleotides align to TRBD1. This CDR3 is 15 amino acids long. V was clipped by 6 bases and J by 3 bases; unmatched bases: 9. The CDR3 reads CASSLRQGQKETQYF. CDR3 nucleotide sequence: TGTGCCAGCAGCTTAAGACAGGGGCAAAAAGAGACCCAGTACTTC.

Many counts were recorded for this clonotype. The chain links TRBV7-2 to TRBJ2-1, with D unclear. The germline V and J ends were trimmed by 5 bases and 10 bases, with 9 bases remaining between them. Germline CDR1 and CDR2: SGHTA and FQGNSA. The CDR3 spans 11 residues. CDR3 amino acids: CASSPIGEQFF. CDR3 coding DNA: TGTGCCAGCAGCCCCATTGGGGAGCAGTTCTTC.

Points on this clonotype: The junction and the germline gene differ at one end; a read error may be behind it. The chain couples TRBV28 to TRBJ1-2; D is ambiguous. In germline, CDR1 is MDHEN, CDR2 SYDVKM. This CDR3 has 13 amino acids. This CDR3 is CDSSFTWASGYTF. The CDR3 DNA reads TGTGACAGCAGTTTTACCTGGGCCTCCGGCTACACCTTC.

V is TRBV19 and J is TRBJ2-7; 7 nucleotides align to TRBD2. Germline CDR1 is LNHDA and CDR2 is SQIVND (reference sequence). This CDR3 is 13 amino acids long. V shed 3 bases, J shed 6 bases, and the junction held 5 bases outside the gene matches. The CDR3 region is CASSIRREGEQYF. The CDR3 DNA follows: TGTGCCAGTAGTATTCGAAGGGAGGGCGAGCAGTACTTC.

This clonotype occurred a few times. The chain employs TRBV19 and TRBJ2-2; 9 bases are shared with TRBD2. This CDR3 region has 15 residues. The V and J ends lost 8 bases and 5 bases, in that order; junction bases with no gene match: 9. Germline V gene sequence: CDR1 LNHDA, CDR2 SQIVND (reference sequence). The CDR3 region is CASLRAGGVTGELFF. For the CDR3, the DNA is TGTGCCAGTCTTCGAGCGGGAGGAGTTACCGGGGAGCTGTTTTTT.

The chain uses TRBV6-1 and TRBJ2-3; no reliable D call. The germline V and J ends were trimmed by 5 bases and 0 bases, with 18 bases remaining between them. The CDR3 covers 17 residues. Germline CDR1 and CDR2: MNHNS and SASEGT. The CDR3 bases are TGTGCCAGCAGTCAAACAAGCCGTACCGCTAGCACAGATACGCAGTATTTT. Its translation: CASSQTSRTASTDTQYF.

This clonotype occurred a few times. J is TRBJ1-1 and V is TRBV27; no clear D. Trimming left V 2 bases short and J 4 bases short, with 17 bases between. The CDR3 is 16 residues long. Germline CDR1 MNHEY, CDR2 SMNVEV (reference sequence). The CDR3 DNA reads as TGTGCCAGCAGTTTAATCGGGGAGGTCAGCGGCACTGAAGCTTTCTTT. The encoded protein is CASSLIGEVSGTEAFF.

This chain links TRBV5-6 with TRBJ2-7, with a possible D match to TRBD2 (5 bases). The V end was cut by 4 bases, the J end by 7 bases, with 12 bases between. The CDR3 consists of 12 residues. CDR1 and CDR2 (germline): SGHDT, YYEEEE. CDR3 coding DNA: TGTGCCAGCAGCGGGCCTCGCGGGGAGCAGTACTTC. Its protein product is CASSGPRGEQYF.

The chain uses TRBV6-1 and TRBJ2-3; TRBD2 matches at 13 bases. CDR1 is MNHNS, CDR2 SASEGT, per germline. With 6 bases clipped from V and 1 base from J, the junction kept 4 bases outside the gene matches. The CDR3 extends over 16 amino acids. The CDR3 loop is CASRPLAGGGTDTQYF. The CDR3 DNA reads TGTGCCAGCAGACCACTAGCGGGAGGGGGCACAGATACGCAGTATTTT.

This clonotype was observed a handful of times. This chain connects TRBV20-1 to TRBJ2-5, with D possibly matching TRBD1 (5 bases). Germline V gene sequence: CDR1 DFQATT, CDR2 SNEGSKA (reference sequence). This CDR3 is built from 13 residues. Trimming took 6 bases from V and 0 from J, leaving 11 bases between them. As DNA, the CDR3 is TGCAGTGCGCCGGACATTAACCAAGAGACCCAGTACTTC. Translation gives CSAPDINQETQYF.

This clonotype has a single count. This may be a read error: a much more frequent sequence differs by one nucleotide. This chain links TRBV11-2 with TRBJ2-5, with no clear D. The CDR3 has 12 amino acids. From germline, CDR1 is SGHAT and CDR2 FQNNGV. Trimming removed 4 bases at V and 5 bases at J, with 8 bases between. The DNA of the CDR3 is TGTGCCAGCAGCTCCAATCGGGAGACCCAGTACTTC. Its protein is CASSSNRETQYF. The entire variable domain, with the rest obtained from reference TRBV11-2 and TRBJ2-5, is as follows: EAGVAQSPRYKIIEKRQSVAFWCNPISGHATLYWYQQILGQGPKLLIQFQNNGVVDDSQLPKDRFSAERLKGVDSTLKIQPAKLEDSAVYLCASSSNRETQYFGPGTRLLVL.